This TCR beta chain comes out of a study of cytomegalovirus exposure and HLA in healthy donors. Trimming took 5 bases from V and 9 from J, leaving 17 bases between them. The germline gives CDR1 SEHNR, CDR2 FQNEAQ (reference sequence). The CDR3 is made up of 14 amino acids. Study-wide points: Associated with HLA alleles at 0.05 false discovery rate in a later analysis were around 17,000 TCR beta sequences. A few V segments could not be told apart, such as TRBV6-2 and TRBV6-3, and were left out. Associated with cytomegalovirus, according to the listing, were 164 TCR beta chains. Being productive about 87% or about 30% of the time was typical of most TCR beta V segments in an earlier analysis.

60 Vbeta and 13 Jbeta primers were used in PCR. TCRdb's copy holds only in-frame clones and misses some; the assay was immunoSEQ multiplex PCR. The sample carries tens of thousands of clones, approximately 70% recorded once. Points on this clone: Its cognate antigen is unknown.

The TCR originated in a woman aged 45-60 years in good health and CMV-seronegative. The rearrangement joins TRBV7-9 to TRBJ1-5; D is possibly TRBD1 (6 bases). Sequenced input: PBMCs. CDR3 residues: CASSPEGGSSPQHF. The CDR3 DNA follows: TGTGCCAGCAGCCCAGAAGGGGGATCTTCGCCCCAGCATTTT.